The present T cell receptor (beta chain) was sequenced within a study of technical replicates of blood from a handful of donors. Trimming removed 4 bases from V and 0 bases from J, with 9 bases in between. CDR3 length equals 15 residues. From germline, CDR1 is SGHDN and CDR2 FVKESK. The method was immunoSEQ multiplex PCR; TCRdb's version includes in-frame clones alone and lacks a portion of them. The sample has some 80,000 clones, over 85% seen once. This clonotype was sampled from a human donor in good health. Material for sequencing was T cells isolated from PBMCs. The rearrangement uses TRBV14 and TRBJ2-2; D not certain. CDR3 nucleotides: TGTGCCAGCAGCCCCTTCCACACGAACACCGGGGAGCTGTTTTTT. Its protein product is CASSPFHTNTGELFF.